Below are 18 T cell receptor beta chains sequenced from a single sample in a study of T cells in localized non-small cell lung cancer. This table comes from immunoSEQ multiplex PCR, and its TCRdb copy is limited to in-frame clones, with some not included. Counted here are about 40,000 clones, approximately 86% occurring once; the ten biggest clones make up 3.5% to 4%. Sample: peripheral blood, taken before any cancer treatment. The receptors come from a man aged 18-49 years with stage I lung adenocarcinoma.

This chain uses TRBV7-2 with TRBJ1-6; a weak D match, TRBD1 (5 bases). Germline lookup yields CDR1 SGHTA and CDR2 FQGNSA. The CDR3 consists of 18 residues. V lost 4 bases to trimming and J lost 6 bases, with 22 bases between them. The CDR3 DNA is TGTGCCAGCAGCTCAAACTGGCCTGGGGGGTCCGTTAATTCACCCCTCCACTTT. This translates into CASSSNWPGGSVNSPLHF. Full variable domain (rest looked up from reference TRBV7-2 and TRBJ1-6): GAGVSQSPSNKVTEKGKDVELRCDPISGHTALYWYRQSLGQGLEFLIYFQGNSAPDKSGLPSDRFSAERTGGSVSTLTIQRTQQEDSAVYLCASSSNWPGGSVNSPLHFGNGTRLTVT.

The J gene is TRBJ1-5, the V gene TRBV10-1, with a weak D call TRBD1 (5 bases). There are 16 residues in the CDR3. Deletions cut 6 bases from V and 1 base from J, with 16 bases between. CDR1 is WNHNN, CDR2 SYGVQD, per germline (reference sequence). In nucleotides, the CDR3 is TGCGCCAGCAGCGGCCCAGGGTGTCAAAGCAATCAGCCCCAGCATTTT. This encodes CASSGPGCQSNQPQHF.

The CDR3 reads CATALLGANGELFF. CDR3 coding DNA: TGTGCCACCGCCCTCCTGGGGGCCAACGGGGAGCTGTTTTTT. The chain employs TRBV18 and TRBJ2-2, with D possibly TRBD1 on 6 matching bases. Germline CDR1 is KGHSH and CDR2 is LQKENI. The CDR3 extends over 14 amino acids. Trimming removed 10 bases from V and 7 bases from J, with 19 bases in between. The full variable domain, rest sourced from reference TRBV18 and TRBJ2-2, is NAGVMQNPRHLVRRRGQEARLRCSPMKGHSHVYWYRQLPEEGLKFMVYLQKENIIDESGMPKERFSAEFPKEGPSILRIQQVVRGDSAAYFCATALLGANGELFFGEGSRLTVL.

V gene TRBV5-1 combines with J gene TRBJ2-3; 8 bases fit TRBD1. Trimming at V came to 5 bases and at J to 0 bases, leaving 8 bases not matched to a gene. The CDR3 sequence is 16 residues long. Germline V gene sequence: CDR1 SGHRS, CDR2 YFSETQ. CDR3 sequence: CASSSGQGPSTDTQYF. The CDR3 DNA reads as TGCGCCAGCAGTTCCGGACAGGGCCCCAGCACAGATACGCAGTATTTT.

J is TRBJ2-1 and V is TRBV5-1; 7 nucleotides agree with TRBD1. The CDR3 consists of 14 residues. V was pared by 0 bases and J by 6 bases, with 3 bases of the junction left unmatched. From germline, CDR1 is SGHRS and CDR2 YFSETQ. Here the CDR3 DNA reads TGCGCCAGCAGCTTGGGGGACAGTTTCAATGAGCAGTTCTTC. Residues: CASSLGDSFNEQFF. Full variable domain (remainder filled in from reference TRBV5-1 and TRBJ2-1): KAGVTQTPRYLIKTRGQQVTLSCSPISGHRSVSWYQQTPGQGLQFLFEYFSETQRNKGNFPGRFSGRQFSNSRSEMNVSTLELGDSALYLCASSLGDSFNEQFFGPGTRLTVL.

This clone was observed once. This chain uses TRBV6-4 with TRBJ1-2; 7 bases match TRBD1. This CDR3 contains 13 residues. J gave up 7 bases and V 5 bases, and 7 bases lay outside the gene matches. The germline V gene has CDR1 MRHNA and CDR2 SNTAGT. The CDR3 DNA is TGTGCCAGCAGTCGGGACAGCAAAAGTGGCTACACCTTC. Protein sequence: CASSRDSKSGYTF.

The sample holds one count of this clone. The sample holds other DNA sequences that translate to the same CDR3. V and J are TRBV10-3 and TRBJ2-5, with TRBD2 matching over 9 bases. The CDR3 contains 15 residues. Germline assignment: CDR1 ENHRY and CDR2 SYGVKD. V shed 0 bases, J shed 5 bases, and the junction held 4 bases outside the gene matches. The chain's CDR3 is CAISESAGGRETQYF. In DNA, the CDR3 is TGTGCCATCAGTGAGTCGGCGGGGGGGCGGGAGACCCAGTACTTC.

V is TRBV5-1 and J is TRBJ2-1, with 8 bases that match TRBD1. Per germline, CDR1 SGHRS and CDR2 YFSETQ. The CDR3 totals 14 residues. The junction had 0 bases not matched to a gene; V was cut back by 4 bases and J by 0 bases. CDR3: CASSTGGSYNEQFF. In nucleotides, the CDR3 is TGCGCCAGCAGCACAGGGGGCTCCTACAATGAGCAGTTCTTC.

The CDR3 sequence is CASSPEVSTDTQYF. The CDR3 DNA follows: TGTGCCAGCAGCCCCGAGGTGAGCACAGATACGCAGTATTTT. The V gene is TRBV5-6, the J gene TRBJ2-3; no definite D call. V lost 4 bases and J 0 bases, leaving 9 bases between the germline ends. CDR1 and CDR2 (germline): SGHDT, YYEEEE. The CDR3 sequence is 14 residues long.

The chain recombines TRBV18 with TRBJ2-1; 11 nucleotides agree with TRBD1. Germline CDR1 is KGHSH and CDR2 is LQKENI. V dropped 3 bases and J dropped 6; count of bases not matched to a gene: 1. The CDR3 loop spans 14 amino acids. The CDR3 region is CASSPGTGGNEQFF. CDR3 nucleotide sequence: TGTGCCAGCTCACCCGGGACAGGGGGCAATGAGCAGTTCTTC.

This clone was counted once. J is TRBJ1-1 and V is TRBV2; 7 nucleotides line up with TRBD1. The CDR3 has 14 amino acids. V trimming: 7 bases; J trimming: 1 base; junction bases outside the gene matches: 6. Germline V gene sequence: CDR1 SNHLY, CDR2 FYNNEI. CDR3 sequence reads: CASTRDRANTEAFF. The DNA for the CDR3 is TGTGCCAGCACCAGAGACAGGGCGAACACTGAAGCTTTCTTT.

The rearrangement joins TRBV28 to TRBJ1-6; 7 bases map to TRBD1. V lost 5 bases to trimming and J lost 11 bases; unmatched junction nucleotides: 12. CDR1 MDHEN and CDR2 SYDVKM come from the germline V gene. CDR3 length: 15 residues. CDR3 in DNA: TGTGCCAGCAGTCCCAGCCTGACAGGGAGGGCACCCCTCCACTTT. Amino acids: CASSPSLTGRAPLHF. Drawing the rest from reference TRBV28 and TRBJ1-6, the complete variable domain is DVKVTQSSRYLVKRTGEKVFLECVQDMDHENMFWYRQDPGLGLRLIYFSYDVKMKEKGDIPEGYSVSREKKERFSLILESASTNQTSMYLCASSPSLTGRAPLHFGNGTRLTVT.

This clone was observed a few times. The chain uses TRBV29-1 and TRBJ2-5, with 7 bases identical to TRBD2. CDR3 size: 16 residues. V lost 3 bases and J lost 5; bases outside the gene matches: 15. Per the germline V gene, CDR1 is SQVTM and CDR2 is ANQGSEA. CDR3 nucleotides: TGCAGCGTTGAGCCCGGTCCTTGGGGGGGTAGGGAGACCCAGTACTTC. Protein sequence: CSVEPGPWGGRETQYF.

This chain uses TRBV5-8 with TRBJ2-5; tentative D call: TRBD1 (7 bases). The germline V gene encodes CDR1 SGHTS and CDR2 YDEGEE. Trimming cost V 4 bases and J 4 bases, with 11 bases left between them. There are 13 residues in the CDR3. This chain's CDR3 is CASSPQGGETQYF. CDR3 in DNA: TGTGCCAGCAGCCCCCAGGGGGGAGAGACCCAGTACTTC.

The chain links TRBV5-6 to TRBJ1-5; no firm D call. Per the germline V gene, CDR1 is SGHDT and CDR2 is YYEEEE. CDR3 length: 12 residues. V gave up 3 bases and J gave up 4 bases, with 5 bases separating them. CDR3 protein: CASSSLNQPQHF. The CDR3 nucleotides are TGTGCCAGCAGCTCCTTAAATCAGCCCCAGCATTTT.

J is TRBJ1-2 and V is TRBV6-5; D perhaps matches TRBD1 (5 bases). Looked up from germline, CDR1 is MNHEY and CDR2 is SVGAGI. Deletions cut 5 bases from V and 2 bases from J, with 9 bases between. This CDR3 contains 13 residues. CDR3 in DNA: TGTGCCAGCAGTCGCGACAGCAACTATGGCTACACCTTC. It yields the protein CASSRDSNYGYTF.

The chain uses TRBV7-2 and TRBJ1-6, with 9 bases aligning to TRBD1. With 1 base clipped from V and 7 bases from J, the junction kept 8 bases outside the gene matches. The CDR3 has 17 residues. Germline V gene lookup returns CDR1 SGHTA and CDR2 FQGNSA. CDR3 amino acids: CASSLVGGQGSNSPLHF. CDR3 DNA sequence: TGTGCCAGCAGCTTAGTAGGCGGACAGGGGAGCAATTCACCCCTCCACTTT.

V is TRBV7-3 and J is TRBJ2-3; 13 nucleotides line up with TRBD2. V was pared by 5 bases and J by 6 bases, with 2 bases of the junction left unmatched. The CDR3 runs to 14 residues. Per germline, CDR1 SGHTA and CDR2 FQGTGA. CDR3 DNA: TGTGCCAGCAGCCCGACTAGCGGGGGGGATACGCAGTATTTT. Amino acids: CASSPTSGGDTQYF.